Listed below are T cell receptor beta chains from one sample, sequenced in a study of response to subunit inactivated influenza vaccine. Via MiXCR, TCRdb re-called the RT-PCR reads, giving one row per CDR3 protein. The table has about 540,000 distinct CDR3 sequences, less than 25% seen once. These sequences were also reported in another study, on T cells expressing NK-cell markers.

This sample comprised CD4+ T cells sorted from PBMCs, obtained roughly 13 days after vaccination. The receptors were sampled from a man aged 50 to 60 who received an inactivated influenza vaccine. Each CDR3 is given with its conserved first and last residue. D genes are given only for firm matches. For some rows the clone size is stated as once, few or many, or as a class when expanded; others skip it.

DNA: TGCAGTGTTAACAGGGACCGGGGAGATACGCAGTATTTT; CDR3: CSVNRDRGDTQYF; D: .; J: TRBJ2-3; size: .; V: TRBV20-1
DNA: TGTGCCATCAGGGGGGACCACTCTGGGGCCAACGTCCTGACTTTC; CDR3: CAIRGDHSGANVLTF; D: .; J: TRBJ2-6; size: .; V: TRBV10-3
DNA: TGTGCCAGCAGCCGCGACAGGGCGGATTCACCCCTCCACTTT; CDR3: CASSRDRADSPLHF; D: TRBD1; J: TRBJ1-6; size: .; V: TRBV12-3/TRBV12-4
DNA: TGTGCCAGCAGTTCGGGGGGACAATCGGATGAAAAACTGTTTTTT; CDR3: CASSSGGQSDEKLFF; D: .; J: TRBJ1-4; size: few; V: TRBV28
DNA: TGCGCCAGCAGCCAAGAAGTGGTGGGCGAGCAGTACTTC; CDR3: CASSQEVVGEQYF; D: .; J: TRBJ2-7; size: few; V: TRBV4-3
DNA: TGTGCCAGCAGCTTATCCGGGACTACCTACGAGCAGTACTTC; CDR3: CASSLSGTTYEQYF; D: TRBD2; J: TRBJ2-7; size: .; V: TRBV7-2
DNA: TGTGCCAGCAGTTATTCCAGGCACACCGGGGAGCTGTTTTTT; CDR3: CASSYSRHTGELFF; D: .; J: TRBJ2-2; size: .; V: TRBV6-2/TRBV6-3
DNA: TGTGCCAGCAGTGAGGGAGGGCTGAACACTGAAGCTTTCTTT; CDR3: CASSEGGLNTEAFF; D: .; J: TRBJ1-1; size: few; V: TRBV6-4
DNA: TGCAGTGCTAGAGATGGGTTGGGATATGGCTACACCTTC; CDR3: CSARDGLGYGYTF; D: .; J: TRBJ1-2; size: many; V: TRBV20-1
DNA: TGCAGTGCTAGAGGCGTTACTAGCGGTTCCTACAATGAGCAGTTCTTC; CDR3: CSARGVTSGSYNEQFF; D: TRBD2; J: TRBJ2-1; size: .; V: TRBV20-1
DNA: TGCAGTGCTAGAGTCAGGGGAGCAAGCAATCAGCCCCAGCATTTT; CDR3: CSARVRGASNQPQHF; D: .; J: TRBJ1-5; size: .; V: TRBV20-1
DNA: TGTGCCAGCTCATCCGGGACAGGGGTTATTGAAAAACTGTTTTTT; CDR3: CASSSGTGVIEKLFF; D: TRBD1; J: TRBJ1-4; size: many; V: TRBV18
DNA: TGTGCCAGCAGTTTACGGGAGAGCTCCTACGAGCAGTACTTC; CDR3: CASSLRESSYEQYF; D: .; J: TRBJ2-7; size: few; V: TRBV12-3/TRBV12-4
DNA: TGCGCCAGCAGCTTGGGATCCTTTGGCAATGAGCAGTTCTTC; CDR3: CASSLGSFGNEQFF; D: .; J: TRBJ2-1; size: few; V: TRBV5-1
DNA: TGTGCCAGTAGTATAGGTAGCGGGAGTTTGAATGAGCAGTTCTTC; CDR3: CASSIGSGSLNEQFF; D: TRBD2; J: TRBJ2-1; size: .; V: TRBV19
DNA: TGCAGTGCTAGACTCAAGGACAGTGGGAAGTTCTTC; CDR3: CSARLKDSGKFF; D: .; J: TRBJ2-1; size: .; V: TRBV20-1
DNA: TGTGCCAGCAACCAGGACAGGCCAAACACCGGGGAGCTGTTTTTT; CDR3: CASNQDRPNTGELFF; D: TRBD1; J: TRBJ2-2; size: few; V: TRBV6-2/TRBV6-3
DNA: TGCGCCAGCAGCGACGGCGCTTACTCTGGAAACACCATATATTTT; CDR3: CASSDGAYSGNTIYF; D: .; J: TRBJ1-3; size: .; V: TRBV5-1
DNA: TGCGCCAGCAGCTTGCATAGCGGGGACAACACCGGGGAGCTGTTTTTT; CDR3: CASSLHSGDNTGELFF; D: TRBD2; J: TRBJ2-2; size: .; V: TRBV5-1
DNA: TGTGCCAGCAGCTTTGGACTAGCGGGGAGTACCAGGGGCACAGATACGCAGTATTTT; CDR3: CASSFGLAGSTRGTDTQYF; D: TRBD2; J: TRBJ2-3; size: .; V: TRBV11-1
DNA: TGTGCCAGCAGCCGCGCACAGGGGCGACCCTACGAGCAGTACTTC; CDR3: CASSRAQGRPYEQYF; D: TRBD1; J: TRBJ2-7; size: .; V: TRBV6-1
DNA: TGCAGTGCTGTGGTGTTTGGGAACACTGAAGCTTTCTTT; CDR3: CSAVVFGNTEAFF; D: .; J: TRBJ1-1; size: few; V: TRBV20-1
DNA: TGTGCCAGCAGCCCCCGACAGGGTGTAGAGACCCAGTACTTC; CDR3: CASSPRQGVETQYF; D: TRBD1; J: TRBJ2-5; size: .; V: TRBV9
DNA: TGTGCCATCAGTGACCCAGGCCCTGGCTACACCTTC; CDR3: CAISDPGPGYTF; D: .; J: TRBJ1-2; size: few; V: TRBV10-3
DNA: TGCGCCAGCAGCCCTGGGACAGGTGGCTACACCTTC; CDR3: CASSPGTGGYTF; D: TRBD1; J: TRBJ1-2; size: many; V: TRBV5-1
DNA: TGCGCCAGCAGCCAATACATAGGGACAGTGAACACTGAAGCTTTCTTT; CDR3: CASSQYIGTVNTEAFF; D: TRBD1; J: TRBJ1-1; size: .; V: TRBV4-1
DNA: TGTGCCAGCAGCCCTGGAGCGGCGAACACCGGGGAGCTGTTTTTT; CDR3: CASSPGAANTGELFF; D: .; J: TRBJ2-2; size: .; V: TRBV7-2
DNA: TGCAGTGCTAGAGCCACAACTAGCGGGGGAACCTACGAGCAGTACTTC; CDR3: CSARATTSGGTYEQYF; D: TRBD2; J: TRBJ2-7; size: .; V: TRBV20-1
DNA: TGTGCCAGCAGCTTAGAGTCGGCAACTAATGAAAAACTGTTTTTT; CDR3: CASSLESATNEKLFF; D: .; J: TRBJ1-4; size: many; V: TRBV7-9
DNA: TGCGCCAGCAGCCAAGAACTTAGGGAGACCCAGTACTTC; CDR3: CASSQELRETQYF; D: .; J: TRBJ2-5; size: few; V: TRBV4-3
DNA: TGTGCCAGCAGCCACGGACAGGGGAGGCAGGAGACCCAGTACTTC; CDR3: CASSHGQGRQETQYF; D: TRBD1; J: TRBJ2-5; size: .; V: TRBV7-2
DNA: TGTGCCAGTGACAGGGCCACATATAACACCGGGGAGCTGTTTTTT; CDR3: CASDRATYNTGELFF; D: TRBD1; J: TRBJ2-2; size: .; V: TRBV6-2/TRBV6-3
DNA: TGCGCCAGCAGCTCCACAGGGATGTCCTACGAGCAGTACTTC; CDR3: CASSSTGMSYEQYF; D: .; J: TRBJ2-7; size: .; V: TRBV5-1
DNA: TGTGCCAGCAGCCCTGTTCGGAGCACAGATACGCAGTATTTT; CDR3: CASSPVRSTDTQYF; D: .; J: TRBJ2-3; size: many; V: TRBV5-6
DNA: TGCGCCAGCAGCATACAGGGGGCGCCTGGAGAGACCCAGTACTTC; CDR3: CASSIQGAPGETQYF; D: TRBD1; J: TRBJ2-5; size: few; V: TRBV5-1
DNA: TGTGCCAGCAGTGAGGGCCGTGCCTACGAGCAGTACTTC; CDR3: CASSEGRAYEQYF; D: .; J: TRBJ2-7; size: .; V: TRBV2
DNA: TGCAGTGCCAACAATCCCGGACGGCCGAGTGAAGCTTTCTTT; CDR3: CSANNPGRPSEAFF; D: .; J: TRBJ1-1; size: few; V: TRBV20-1
DNA: TGCAGTGCTAGACGGATAAGGGGGAACACTGAAGCTTTCTTT; CDR3: CSARRIRGNTEAFF; D: .; J: TRBJ1-1; size: few; V: TRBV20-1
DNA: TGCGCCAGCAGCTTGAAGGTTGCGTCCGAGCAGTACTTC; CDR3: CASSLKVASEQYF; D: .; J: TRBJ2-7; size: .; V: TRBV5-1
DNA: TGTGCCAGCGGTAAAGCGGGAGGTTCTCCCGGGGAGCTGTTTTTT; CDR3: CASGKAGGSPGELFF; D: TRBD2; J: TRBJ2-2; size: few; V: TRBV12-3/TRBV12-4
DNA: TGTGCCAGCACTAGTGGAACAGGGCGACAAGGGACCGGGGAGCTGTTTTTT; CDR3: CASTSGTGRQGTGELFF; D: .; J: TRBJ2-2; size: .; V: TRBV6-1
DNA: TGTGCCAGCAGACCCGGGGGATCGGGAGGCTACACCTTC; CDR3: CASRPGGSGGYTF; D: .; J: TRBJ1-2; size: few; V: TRBV12-3/TRBV12-4
DNA: TGCAGTGCTAGAGATTGGTCGGCTGATTATAATTCACCCCTCCACTTT; CDR3: CSARDWSADYNSPLHF; D: .; J: TRBJ1-6; size: few; V: TRBV20-1
DNA: TGTGCCAGCACCGTTCGGACAGGGGGCACGGATACGCAGTATTTT; CDR3: CASTVRTGGTDTQYF; D: TRBD1; J: TRBJ2-3; size: .; V: TRBV7-2